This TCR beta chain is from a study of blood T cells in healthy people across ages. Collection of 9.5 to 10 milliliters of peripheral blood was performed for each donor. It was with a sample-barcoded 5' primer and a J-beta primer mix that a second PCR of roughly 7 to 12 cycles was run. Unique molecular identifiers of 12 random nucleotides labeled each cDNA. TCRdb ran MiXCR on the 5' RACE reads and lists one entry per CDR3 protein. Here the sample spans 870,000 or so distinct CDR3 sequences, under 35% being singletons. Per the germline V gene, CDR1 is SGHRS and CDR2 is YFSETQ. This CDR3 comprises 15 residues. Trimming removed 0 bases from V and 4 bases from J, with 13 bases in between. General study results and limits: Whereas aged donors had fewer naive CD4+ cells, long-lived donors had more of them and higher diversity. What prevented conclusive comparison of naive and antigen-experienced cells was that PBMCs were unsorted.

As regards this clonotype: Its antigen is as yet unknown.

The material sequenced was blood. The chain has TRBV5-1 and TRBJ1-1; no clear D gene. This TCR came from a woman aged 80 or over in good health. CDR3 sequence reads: CASSLVGTRSTEAFF. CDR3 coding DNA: TGCGCCAGCAGCTTGGTCGGCACCAGAAGCACTGAAGCTTTCTTT.